Following are 16 T cell receptor beta chains from one sample sequenced in a study of cytomegalovirus exposure and HLA in healthy donors (dated by TCRdb to 2016 to 2017). The protocol used for the library was the immunoSEQ multiplex PCR assay. For the multiplex PCR, a mixture combining 60 forward primers for TCR Vbeta segments and 13 reverse primers for TCR Jbeta segments was used. Sourced from immuneACCESS, this table was stored by TCRdb with only in-frame sequences that have V and J called. A share of the clones is absent; for the studies checked, an unresolved V gene accounts for under half, and the remainder has no known explanation. The sample profile shows 92,000 or so clones; 65% of them were found once. The biggest ten clones account for roughly 21% of the sample. Material for sequencing was PBMCs. These receptors all come from a woman aged 50 to 60 in good health and CMV-seropositive.

This clone has a handful of counts. The V call is TRBV6-6, the J call TRBJ2-3; 7 nucleotides align to TRBD1. Germline V gene data show CDR1 as MNHNY and CDR2 as SVGAGI (reference sequence). The CDR3 extends over 13 amino acids. V was clipped by 7 bases and J by 5 bases; unmatched bases: 6. The CDR3 spells CASKDRVVDTQYF. The CDR3, as DNA: TGTGCCAGCAAAGACAGGGTGGTAGATACGCAGTATTTT.

The rearrangement uses TRBV5-1 and TRBJ2-3; 9 positions agree with TRBD1. The J segment lost 5 bases and the V segment lost 0 bases, leaving 7 bases of the junction unmatched. Germline loops: CDR1 SGHRS, CDR2 YFSETQ. This CDR3 comprises 16 residues. The CDR3 nucleotides read TGCGCCAGCAGCTTGGCGCGGGACAGGGTAAGAGATACGCAGTATTTT. It specifies CASSLARDRVRDTQYF. The variable domain in full, with the rest retrieved from reference TRBV5-1 and TRBJ2-3, is KAGVTQTPRYLIKTRGQQVTLSCSPISGHRSVSWYQQTPGQGLQFLFEYFSETQRNKGNFPGRFSGRQFSNSRSEMNVSTLELGDSALYLCASSLARDRVRDTQYFGPGTRLTVL.

The gene calls are TRBV5-1 and TRBJ2-5, with 7 positions matching TRBD1. The CDR3 sequence is 15 residues long. The junction had 8 bases not matched to a gene; V was cut back by 4 bases and J by 2 bases. Germline assignment: CDR1 SGHRS and CDR2 YFSETQ. The CDR3 region has the DNA TGCGCCAGCAGCGAGCCGGGACAGATACAAGAGACCCAGTACTTC. Its translation: CASSEPGQIQETQYF.

V usage is TRBV7-9 and J usage is TRBJ2-2; TRBD2 might be the D (5 bases). The CDR3 spans 14 residues. V lost 4 bases and J 0 bases, leaving 6 bases between the germline ends. CDR1 SEHNR and CDR2 FQNEAQ come from the germline V gene (reference sequence). The CDR3, as DNA: TGTGCCAGCAGCTGGGGAGCGAACACCGGGGAGCTGTTTTTT. Translating it yields CASSWGANTGELFF. The full variable domain, rest sourced from reference TRBV7-9 and TRBJ2-2, is DTGVSQNPRHKITKRGQNVTFRCDPISEHNRLYWYRQTLGQGPEFLTYFQNEAQLEKSRLLSDRFSAERPKGSFSTLEIQRTEQGDSAMYLCASSWGANTGELFFGEGSRLTVL.

This clone was seen only a few times. The genes are TRBV7-9 and TRBJ1-2; 7 bases are shared with TRBD1. V lost 7 bases to trimming and J lost 2 bases; unmatched junction nucleotides: 13. The length of the CDR3 is 16 residues. Per the germline V gene, CDR1 is SEHNR and CDR2 is FQNEAQ (reference sequence). The CDR3: CASTPMMGDRNYGYTF. The CDR3 coding sequence is TGTGCCAGCACCCCGATGATGGGGGACAGAAACTATGGCTACACCTTC.

The rearrangement links TRBV28 to TRBJ1-4; a weak D match, TRBD1 (5 bases). Trimming took off 7 bases at V and 8 bases at J, with 14 bases between the two ends. This CDR3 is 13 amino acids long. CDR1 and CDR2 (germline): MDHEN, SYDVKM. CDR3 loop: CASNGGPREKLFF. The CDR3, as DNA: TGTGCCAGCAACGGGGGACCGCGGGAAAAACTGTTTTTT.

This chain uses TRBV28 with TRBJ1-2, with D possibly matching TRBD1 (5 bases). The CDR3 is made up of 13 amino acids. Trimming removed 6 bases from V and 3 bases from J, with 11 bases in between. Germline CDR1 MDHEN, CDR2 SYDVKM. CDR3 in DNA: TGTGCCAGCAGAGCAGGGTCTGACTATGGCTACACCTTC. Translated, it gives CASRAGSDYGYTF.

This clone was observed a few times. This chain links TRBV29-1 with TRBJ1-2; TRBD1 matches at 8 bases. V was clipped by 1 base and J by 6 bases; unmatched bases: 4. The CDR3 length is 13 residues. The V gene's germline CDR1 is SQVTM and CDR2 ANQGSEA. Here the CDR3 DNA reads TGCAGCGTTGAAGGGACAGGGTATCATGGCTACACCTTC. Translating it yields CSVEGTGYHGYTF.

This clone occurred once. The CDR3 region has the DNA TGTGCCAGCAGCGGAGACTTTTATAATTCACCCCTCCACTTT. It translates to CASSGDFYNSPLHF. The chain is built from TRBV6-1 and TRBJ1-6; D uncertain. Deletions cut 6 bases from V and 4 bases from J, with 10 bases between. The CDR3 sequence is 14 residues long. Germline assignment: CDR1 MNHNS and CDR2 SASEGT.

V and J are TRBV6-6 and TRBJ2-1; TRBD2 is a possible D gene (5 bases). Germline CDR1 is MNHNY and CDR2 is SVGAGI (reference sequence). This CDR3 region has 15 residues. V lost 2 bases to trimming and J lost 0 bases, with 8 bases between them. CDR3 coding DNA: TGTGCCAGCAGTTACGAGGAGGACTCCTACAATGAGCAGTTCTTC. This sequence encodes CASSYEEDSYNEQFF.

Only a few counts were recorded for this clone. The chain has TRBV27 and TRBJ2-3; perhaps TRBD1 as D (5 bases). The V end was cut by 5 bases, the J end by 4 bases, with 7 bases between. Germline lookup yields CDR1 MNHEY and CDR2 SMNVEV (reference sequence). CDR3 length equals 12 residues. CDR3 DNA sequence: TGTGCCAGCAGTCAGGGTTCAGATACGCAGTATTTT. Translating gives CASSQGSDTQYF.

The chain recombines TRBV5-4 with TRBJ1-2; D is ambiguous. Germline CDR1 and CDR2: SGHNT and YYREEE (reference sequence). There are 13 residues in the CDR3. V was clipped by 0 bases and J by 5 bases, with 8 bases between them. The CDR3 region is CASSLDEEYGYTF. The CDR3 nucleotides read TGTGCCAGCAGCTTGGACGAGGAATATGGCTACACCTTC.

J is TRBJ2-7 and V is TRBV6-5, with a tentative D call TRBD1 (5 bases). Per germline, CDR1 MNHEY and CDR2 SVGAGI. Trimming shortened V by 9 bases and J by 1 base, and 13 bases separated the two germline ends. This CDR3 spans 13 amino acids. The DNA for the CDR3 is TGTGCCAGTCAAGCCCGACAGTCCTACGAGCAGTACTTC. The encoded protein is CASQARQSYEQYF.

The chain links TRBV6-4 to TRBJ2-3, with 11 bases aligning to TRBD2. There are 15 residues in the CDR3. Germline trimming cut 4 bases from V and 0 bases from J; bases unmatched to any gene: 0. Germline CDR1 MRHNA, CDR2 SNTAGT. CDR3 sequence: CASSASGGSTDTQYF. In nucleotides, the CDR3 is TGTGCCAGCAGTGCTAGCGGGGGGAGCACAGATACGCAGTATTTT.

The V and J genes are TRBV28 and TRBJ2-5; D is perhaps TRBD2 (7 bases). The CDR3 runs to 16 residues. Germline V gene lookup returns CDR1 MDHEN and CDR2 SYDVKM. V was shortened by 2 bases and J by 3 bases, with 16 bases between the two germline ends. The CDR3 DNA is TGTGCCAGCAGTTTACTAGCGGACAGTTCGAAAGAGACCCAGTACTTC. Translation gives CASSLLADSSKETQYF.

Only a few counts were recorded for this clone. The V gene is TRBV9, the J gene TRBJ2-1; possible D gene TRBD1, 6 bases. Germline CDR1 is SGDLS and CDR2 is YYNGEE. V lost 3 bases and J 8 bases, leaving 18 bases between the germline ends. This CDR3 spans 15 amino acids. Here the CDR3 reads CASSETGMSAHEQFF. CDR3 sequence (DNA): TGTGCCAGCAGCGAAACAGGGATGTCGGCCCATGAGCAGTTCTTC.